Sequencing of this T cell receptor (beta chain) was carried out in a study of CD8+CD57+ T cells in acquired aplastic anemia. On the study more broadly: Sorted CD4+ plus CD8+ cells gave DNA averaging roughly 3.5 ug. Study-wide findings and caveats: Common to patients and controls were twenty-nine CD8+ CDR3 sequences.

CDR3 size: 12 residues. The V gene's germline CDR1 is MGHDK and CDR2 SYGVNS. Note on this clonotype: Its specificity is not known. One end of the junction varies from germline; a read error may be responsible.

Researchers used genomic DNA as the template to profile TCR beta VDJ and CDR3. TCRdb independently ran MiXCR on the reads; one entry per CDR3 protein. This table holds 150,000 to 200,000 distinct CDR3 sequences, around 48% found once. Patients chosen for sequencing had shown CD8+CD57+ cell expansion by flow cytometry. The rearrangement joins TRBV25-1 to TRBJ1-1; D is possibly TRBD1 (5 bases). The origin of this receptor is a human donor with aplastic anemia. Sample: sorted CD4+, CD8+, or CD8+CD57+ T cells (not recorded which) from PBMCs. This CDR3 is CASIGAASEAIF. The CDR3, as DNA: TGTGCCAGCATCGGGGCGGCGAGTGAAGCTATCTTT.